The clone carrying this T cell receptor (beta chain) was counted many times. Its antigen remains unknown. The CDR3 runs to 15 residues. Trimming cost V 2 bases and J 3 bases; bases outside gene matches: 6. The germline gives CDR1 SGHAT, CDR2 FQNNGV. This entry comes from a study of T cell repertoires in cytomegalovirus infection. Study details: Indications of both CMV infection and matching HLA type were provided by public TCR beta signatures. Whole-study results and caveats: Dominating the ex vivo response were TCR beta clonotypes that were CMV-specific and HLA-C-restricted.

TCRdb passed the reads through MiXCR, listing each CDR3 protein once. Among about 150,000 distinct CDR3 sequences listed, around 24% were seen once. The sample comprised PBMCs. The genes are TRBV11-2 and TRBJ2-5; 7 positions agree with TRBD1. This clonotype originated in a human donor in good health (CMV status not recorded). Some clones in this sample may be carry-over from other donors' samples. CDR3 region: CASSLPVDREETQYF. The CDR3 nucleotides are TGTGCCAGCAGCTTACCCGTAGACAGGGAAGAGACCCAGTACTTC. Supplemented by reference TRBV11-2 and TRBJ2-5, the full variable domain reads EAGVAQSPRYKIIEKRQSVAFWCNPISGHATLYWYQQILGQGPKLLIQFQNNGVVDDSQLPKDRFSAERLKGVDSTLKIQPAKLEDSAVYLCASSLPVDREETQYFGPGTRLLVL.